Following are 29 T cell receptor beta chains from one sample sequenced in a study of blood T cell repertoires in COVID-19. Profiled with immunoSEQ multiplex PCR; TCRdb holds only in-frame clones, not every one. This table has about 200,000 clones, about 88% appearing once. Material for sequencing was peripheral blood. Receptors were obtained from a woman aged 40 to 50 who had recovered from COVID-19.

This rearrangement joins TRBV6-5 to TRBJ2-2, with 8 bases lining up with TRBD1. Germline V gene lookup returns CDR1 MNHEY and CDR2 SVGAGI. The CDR3 is made up of 15 amino acids. With 4 bases clipped from V and 4 bases from J, the junction kept 5 bases outside the gene matches. The DNA of the CDR3 is TGTGCCAGCAGTTCGGACAGGGTAGTCACCGGGGAGCTGTTTTTT. Its protein is CASSSDRVVTGELFF.

The chain has TRBV15 and TRBJ1-1; a weak D match, TRBD1 (5 bases). The germline V gene encodes CDR1 LNHNV and CDR2 YYDKDF (reference sequence). V was trimmed by 1 base and J by 8 bases, leaving 17 bases between them. The CDR3 loop spans 15 amino acids. CDR3 bases: TGTGCCACCAGCAGAGCCCCCTCAGGGAGGCGAGAAGCTTTCTTT. This codes for CATSRAPSGRREAFF.

The chain couples TRBV9 to TRBJ2-1, with TRBD1 as a possible D gene (6 bases). This CDR3 is 16 amino acids long. The V end was cut by 3 bases, the J end by 4 bases, with 17 bases between. CDR1 is SGDLS and CDR2 is YYNGEE in the germline V gene. The CDR3 coding sequence is TGTGCCAGCAGCGCCGGCCGGGACATACTGTACAATGAGCAGTTCTTC. Its translation is CASSAGRDILYNEQFF.

This chain joins TRBV27 and TRBJ1-2; D perhaps matches TRBD1 (5 bases). The CDR3 is 16 amino acids. Trimming left V 2 bases short and J 5 bases short, with 18 bases between. CDR1 is MNHEY and CDR2 is SMNVEV in the germline V gene (reference sequence). For the CDR3, the DNA is TGTGCCAGCAGTTTAACTCCGACAGTCAGCAGATATGGCTACACCTTC. Translated, it gives CASSLTPTVSRYGYTF.

The genes are TRBV18 and TRBJ2-7; TRBD2 agrees at 15 bases. V was clipped by 3 bases and J by 2 bases; unmatched bases: 14. This CDR3 has 20 residues. Germline V lookup: CDR1 KGHSH, CDR2 LQKENI. The CDR3 spells CASSPVGAGTSGRYPYEQYF. Written as DNA, the CDR3 is TGTGCCAGCTCACCTGTTGGGGCCGGGACTAGCGGGAGGTACCCCTACGAGCAGTACTTC.

The V gene is TRBV10-3, the J gene TRBJ2-7; 9 bases are a match to TRBD2. The CDR3 contains 15 residues. The V segment lost 3 bases and the J segment 3 bases; nucleotides outside the gene matches: 6. Germline CDR1 reads ENHRY; CDR2 reads SYGVKD. The CDR3 loop is CAISDLAGTGYEQYF. The CDR3 DNA sequence: TGTGCCATCAGTGATCTAGCGGGAACGGGCTACGAGCAGTACTTC.

CDR3 in amino acids: CSVSGQNNYGYTF. Here the CDR3 DNA reads TGCAGCGTGAGTGGGCAGAACAACTATGGCTACACCTTC. This chain links TRBV29-1 with TRBJ1-2; D is unclear. This CDR3 has 13 amino acids. Trimming took off 6 bases at V and 2 bases at J, with 13 bases between the two ends. The germline V gene encodes CDR1 SQVTM and CDR2 ANQGSEA.

This clone has a handful of counts. J is TRBJ1-1 and V is TRBV27; TRBD1 aligns across 9 bases. Trimming at V came to 5 bases and at J to 0 bases, leaving 10 bases not matched to a gene. The CDR3 covers 17 residues. The germline V gene encodes CDR1 MNHEY and CDR2 SMNVEV (reference sequence). The CDR3, as DNA: TGTGCCAGCAGTCCCGGGACAGGGAGGGACATGAACACTGAAGCTTTCTTT. Translated: CASSPGTGRDMNTEAFF.

This chain links TRBV5-4 with TRBJ1-2; a weak D match, TRBD1 (6 bases). CDR1 and CDR2 (germline): SGHNT, YYREEE (reference sequence). Trimming left V 0 bases short and J 0 bases short, with 12 bases between. The CDR3 spans 16 residues. The CDR3 spells CASSLALGTTNYGYTF. As DNA, the CDR3 is TGTGCCAGCAGCTTGGCTTTAGGGACAACTAACTATGGCTACACCTTC.

The rearrangement joins TRBV28 to TRBJ2-5, with 16 bases matching TRBD2. The CDR3 has 18 amino acids. The ends lost 7 bases at V and 1 base at J; junction bases unmatched: 9. CDR1 is MDHEN and CDR2 is SYDVKM in the germline V gene. The CDR3 sequence is CASTIGTSGRGGQETQYF. The DNA of the CDR3 is TGTGCCAGCACTATAGGGACTAGCGGGAGGGGAGGCCAAGAGACCCAGTACTTC.

In its sample, this clone was seen once. This chain uses TRBV7-2 with TRBJ2-3; possibly TRBD2 for D (6 bases). The germline CDR1 and CDR2 sequences are SGHTA and FQGNSA. The CDR3 consists of 13 residues. V was trimmed by 5 bases and J by 2 bases, leaving 8 bases between them. CDR3 amino acids: CASSGGVTDTQYF. The CDR3 DNA is TGTGCCAGCAGCGGAGGGGTCACAGATACGCAGTATTTT.

The CDR3 protein is CASSVARDRWSLQETQYF. The CDR3 DNA reads as TGTGCCAGCAGCGTAGCCCGGGACAGGTGGTCCCTCCAAGAGACCCAGTACTTC. This rearrangement joins TRBV9 to TRBJ2-5, with TRBD1 identical over 8 bases. The CDR3 runs to 18 residues. CDR1 is SGDLS and CDR2 is YYNGEE in the germline V gene. J gave up 1 base and V 0 bases, and 11 bases lay outside the gene matches.

The CDR3 region has the DNA TGTGCCAGCAGTGAAGCTCAGGGGGCGGACAACTATGGCTACACCTTC. It encodes CASSEAQGADNYGYTF. The chain uses TRBV6-1 and TRBJ1-2; 8 bases fit TRBD1. V dropped 0 bases and J dropped 2; count of bases not matched to a gene: 5. In germline, CDR1 is MNHNS, CDR2 SASEGT. The CDR3 has 16 amino acids.

This CDR3 reads CATSDSGQINEKLFF. The CDR3 bases are TGTGCCACCAGTGATTCGGGACAGATTAATGAAAAACTGTTTTTT. This sequence joins TRBV24-1 and TRBJ1-4; TRBD1 agrees at 7 bases. The germline CDR1 and CDR2 sequences are KGHDR and SFDVKD. V shed 2 bases, J shed 4 bases, and the junction held 3 bases outside the gene matches. The CDR3 consists of 15 residues.

Here the CDR3 reads CASTLSGSAYNEQFF. The DNA for the CDR3 is TGTGCCAGTACCCTTAGCGGGAGTGCCTACAATGAGCAGTTCTTC. The rearrangement joins TRBV19 to TRBJ2-1; 9 nucleotides agree with TRBD2. Germline CDR1 reads LNHDA; CDR2 reads SQIVND (reference sequence). There are 15 residues in the CDR3. With V trimmed by 7 bases and J by 2 bases, 6 bases remained unmatched.

The chain recombines TRBV7-2 with TRBJ1-6; 9 bases fit TRBD1. The CDR3 has 14 residues. V was clipped by 5 bases and J by 7 bases; unmatched bases: 3. Germline V gives CDR1 SGHTA, CDR2 FQGNSA. In DNA form, the CDR3 reads TGTGCCAGCAGCGGGACAGGGTCCAATTCACCCCTCCACTTT. Its translation: CASSGTGSNSPLHF.

The V gene is TRBV2, the J gene TRBJ2-7, with D possibly being TRBD1 (6 bases). The CDR3 is 13 residues long. Per germline, CDR1 SNHLY and CDR2 FYNNEI. Trimming removed 4 bases from V and 6 bases from J, with 13 bases in between. The CDR3 is CASSVARGSEQYF. CDR3 bases: TGTGCCAGCAGTGTGGCCAGGGGATCCGAGCAGTACTTC.

This clone occurred once. This CDR3 is also generated by other DNA sequences in the sample. The gene calls are TRBV19 and TRBJ2-7; 8 bases agree with TRBD1. CDR3 length equals 13 residues. Looked up from germline, CDR1 is LNHDA and CDR2 is SQIVND (reference sequence). Losses at the gene ends were 6 bases for V and 3 bases for J; bases not matched to a gene: 4. CDR3 loop: CASSPGQDYEQYF. The CDR3 bases are TGTGCCAGTAGCCCGGGACAGGACTACGAGCAGTACTTC.

The gene calls are TRBV18 and TRBJ2-5; the match to TRBD2 covers 13 bases. Germline values: CDR1 KGHSH, CDR2 LQKENI. The CDR3 spans 17 residues. V gave up 0 bases and J gave up 1 base; unmatched junction bases: 2. The CDR3 loop reads CASSPPGLAGIQETQYF. In DNA, the CDR3 is TGTGCCAGCTCACCACCGGGACTAGCGGGGATCCAAGAGACCCAGTACTTC.

The chain couples TRBV6-5 to TRBJ2-5; perhaps TRBD1 as D (6 bases). V was shortened by 2 bases and J by 4 bases, with 8 bases between the two germline ends. Germline V lookup: CDR1 MNHEY, CDR2 SVGAGI. The CDR3 has 13 amino acids. CDR3 sequence reads: CASSYRTAETQYF. The CDR3 DNA sequence: TGTGCCAGCAGTTACAGGACAGCAGAGACCCAGTACTTC.

The chain combines TRBV15 with TRBJ2-1, with 13 bases identical to TRBD2. Trimming at V came to 4 bases and at J to 12 bases, leaving 6 bases not matched to a gene. The germline CDR1 and CDR2 sequences are LNHNV and YYDKDF (reference sequence). The CDR3 runs 14 residues. The chain's CDR3 is CATSTSGLAGWQFF. In nucleotides, the CDR3 is TGTGCCACCAGCACATCGGGACTAGCGGGATGGCAGTTCTTC.

This clone showed up just once. The chain recombines TRBV28 with TRBJ1-3; possible D gene TRBD1, 5 bases. This CDR3 is 16 amino acids long. Germline V lookup: CDR1 MDHEN, CDR2 SYDVKM. Trimming cost V 5 bases and J 0 bases, with 14 bases left between them. The CDR3 nucleotides are TGTGCCAGCAGTCTCGACAGCCTCCTCTCTGGAAACACCATATATTTT. It is translated as CASSLDSLLSGNTIYF.

The chain joins TRBV7-9 to TRBJ1-5; D remains unclear. V lost 1 base and J 2 bases, leaving 12 bases between the germline ends. The CDR3 contains 16 residues. Germline V gene lookup returns CDR1 SEHNR and CDR2 FQNEAQ (reference sequence). CDR3 DNA sequence: TGTGCCAGCAGCTTAGGTTCGGAACGGGGCAATCAGCCCCAGCATTTT. This codes for CASSLGSERGNQPQHF.

This clone was found once. The rearrangement links TRBV11-3 to TRBJ2-7; weak D call: TRBD1 (7 bases). Germline values: CDR1 SGHNT, CDR2 YENEEA. With 0 bases removed from V and 3 bases from J, the gap between germline ends came to 12 bases. This CDR3 comprises 15 residues. The CDR3 protein is CASSLETGRNYEQYF. The CDR3 DNA is TGTGCCAGCAGCTTAGAGACAGGGAGGAACTACGAGCAGTACTTC.

The chain recombines TRBV5-1 with TRBJ1-6, with a tentative D call TRBD1 (5 bases). Germline CDR1 and CDR2: SGHRS and YFSETQ. The CDR3 is 17 amino acids. Trimming cost V 0 bases and J 3 bases, with 13 bases left between them. The CDR3 is CASSLGREILYNSPLHF. The CDR3 DNA sequence: TGCGCCAGCAGCTTGGGCAGGGAAATCCTCTATAATTCACCCCTCCACTTT.

V gene TRBV27 combines with J gene TRBJ1-5, with D maybe TRBD1 (5 bases). There are 17 residues in the CDR3. V dropped 1 base and J dropped 1 base, with 14 bases sitting between them. Germline V gene data show CDR1 as MNHEY and CDR2 as SMNVEV (reference sequence). In DNA form, the CDR3 reads TGTGCCAGCAGTTTATGGGGGGTAAGTCGAAGCAATCAGCCCCAGCATTTT. It yields the protein CASSLWGVSRSNQPQHF.

This clone was seen a few times. V gene TRBV9 combines with J gene TRBJ2-3, with 10 bases identical to TRBD1. There are 16 residues in the CDR3. Per the germline V gene, CDR1 is SGDLS and CDR2 is YYNGEE. With V trimmed by 3 bases and J by 5 bases, 9 bases remained unmatched. Here the CDR3 reads CASSGPGQGPRDTQYF. The CDR3 coding sequence is TGTGCCAGCAGCGGACCGGGACAGGGGCCCCGAGATACGCAGTATTTT.

The chain employs TRBV29-1 and TRBJ2-1, with D uncertain. CDR1 and CDR2 (germline): SQVTM, ANQGSEA. The CDR3 contains 11 residues. Trimming took 7 bases from V and 3 from J, leaving 7 bases between them. The CDR3 sequence is CSGGLYNEQFF. CDR3 bases: TGCAGCGGTGGGCTCTACAATGAGCAGTTCTTC.

The chain combines TRBV19 with TRBJ2-7; possibly TRBD2 for D (6 bases). Deletions cut 7 bases from V and 6 bases from J, with 19 bases between. CDR3 length equals 14 residues. CDR1 and CDR2 from the germline V gene are LNHDA and SQIVND (reference sequence). CDR3: CASMGGSGRVEQYF. In DNA form, the CDR3 reads TGTGCCAGTATGGGGGGAAGCGGCCGGGTCGAGCAGTACTTC.